One T cell receptor (beta chain) is described in this entry. Its antigen is as yet unknown. TCRdb analysed the 5' RACE reads with MiXCR anew, one entry per CDR3 protein. Among over 400,000 distinct CDR3 sequences, about 25% were seen once, and the ten largest hold 10% to 15%. This sample was taken from a study of T-cell memory formation after mild COVID-19. Overall study results and limits: Among CD4+ contracting clones, most were CM and EM, and CD8+ ones EMRA. What remained unconfirmed was the SARS-CoV-2 specificity of second-wave clones peaking on day 37. Some responding clones appeared in pre-infection memory, suggesting cross-reactive memory joined.

This clonotype originated in an adult woman who had mild COVID-19 (a few samples of this study predate the infection). Cell type and time point are not known. Sample: PBMCs or a T cell subset sorted from them (not recorded which).

In nucleotides, the CDR3 is TGCGCCAGCAGCGAACGGTGGGGGGGACCGACAGTTTCCTCCTACGAGCAGTACTTC. As protein: CASSERWGGPTVSSYEQYF. This rearrangement joins TRBV4-3 to TRBJ2-7, with 7 bases identical to TRBD2. CDR1 is LGHNA and CDR2 is YSLEER in the germline V gene. J gave up 0 bases and V 5 bases, and 19 bases lay outside the gene matches. CDR3 length equals 19 residues.